The 30 T cell receptor beta chains below come from one sample, sequenced in a study of Graves' ophthalmopathy and Graves' hyperthyroidism. Amplifying from RNA transcripts, the study obtained TCR beta CDR3 regions. HTBI-primed first-round RT-PCR preceded second-round multiplex PCR. MiXCR, run by TCRdb on the multiplex PCR reads, gives a single entry per CDR3 protein. This table has a few hundred thousand distinct CDR3 sequences, about a sixth appearing once. The sample consisted of peripheral blood. These receptors were collected from an adult man with Graves' ophthalmopathy.

This clonotype was seen many times. This chain links TRBV6-5 with TRBJ2-7, with 9 bases lining up with TRBD1. Germline assignment: CDR1 MNHEY and CDR2 SVGAGI. The V gene end was trimmed by 3 bases and the J gene end by 4 bases; junction bases not matched to a gene: 16. The CDR3 has 18 residues. The CDR3 here is CASSYPVTQPTGGYEQYF. CDR3 DNA: TGTGCCAGCAGTTATCCTGTTACCCAACCGACAGGGGGATACGAGCAGTACTTC.

Notes on this clonotype: With a much larger clone just one base away, this may be a read error. The chain carries TRBV12-3 or TRBV12-4 and TRBJ2-7; TRBD1 agrees at 9 bases. The CDR3 covers 14 residues. V gave up 6 bases and J gave up 4 bases; unmatched junction bases: 7. The DNA of the CDR3 is TGTGCCAGCAGCCCAACAGGGGGCAGGTACGAGCAGTACTTC. Translated: CASSPTGGRYEQYF.

This clonotype occurred many times. V usage is TRBV19 and J usage is TRBJ1-2, with a weak D call TRBD1 (6 bases). This CDR3 has 14 amino acids. CDR1 is LNHDA, CDR2 SQIVND, per germline (reference sequence). Trimming stripped 11 bases from V and 7 bases from J, with 23 bases between. The CDR3 coding sequence is TGTGCCTCCAACCCATCAGGGGCGATGAGTGGCTACACCTTC. The encoded protein is CASNPSGAMSGYTF. The complete variable domain, with remaining parts taken from reference TRBV19 and TRBJ1-2, reads DGGITQSPKYLFRKEGQNVTLSCEQNLNHDAMYWYRQDPGQGLRLIYYSQIVNDFQKGDIAEGYSVSREKKESFPLTVTSAQKNPTAFYLCASNPSGAMSGYTFGSGTRLTVV.

In this sample, this clonotype turned up many times. This sequence joins TRBV5-1 and TRBJ2-7; maybe TRBD2 (6 bases). From germline, CDR1 is SGHRS and CDR2 YFSETQ. Trimming left V 0 bases short and J 3 bases short, with 16 bases between. CDR3 length: 16 amino acids. The CDR3 spells CASSLEPSDKDYEQYF. CDR3 nucleotides: TGCGCCAGCAGCTTGGAGCCTAGCGATAAAGACTACGAGCAGTACTTC.

This clonotype has a count of ten or more. The chain joins TRBV12-3 or TRBV12-4 to TRBJ1-4; D unclear. The CDR3 totals 14 residues. Trimming stripped 4 bases from V and 3 bases from J, with 9 bases between. The DNA of the CDR3 is TGTGCCAGCAGTTCTGGGTCCCCTAATGAAAAACTGTTTTTT. Translated: CASSSGSPNEKLFF.

This clonotype was seen ten or more times. The rearrangement links TRBV20-1 to TRBJ1-2; 7 positions match TRBD1. Per the germline V gene, CDR1 is DFQATT and CDR2 is SNEGSKA (reference sequence). CDR3 size: 14 residues. Losses at the gene ends were 5 bases for V and 2 bases for J; bases not matched to a gene: 8. CDR3 protein: CSAVSTTGNYGYTF. DNA for the CDR3: TGCAGTGCTGTATCCACGACAGGGAACTATGGCTACACCTTC.

This clonotype was counted at least ten times. The chain recombines TRBV15 with TRBJ2-3; 9 bases align to TRBD2. Germline lookup yields CDR1 LNHNV and CDR2 YYDKDF (reference sequence). V lost 4 bases, J lost 6 bases, and 8 bases stayed unmatched. The CDR3 has 15 residues. The CDR3 DNA is TGTGCCACCAGCACCTCAGCGGGAGGTCGCGATACGCAGTATTTT. This encodes CATSTSAGGRDTQYF.

This clonotype was found a few times. A single base separates this from a much larger clone, so it may be a read error. The V call is TRBV4-1, the J call TRBJ2-7, with a tentative D call TRBD1 (6 bases). Germline V gene sequence: CDR1 MGHRA, CDR2 YSYEKL. The CDR3 runs to 16 residues. CDR3 amino acids: CAISQTDRDKTYEQYF. DNA for the CDR3: TGCGCCATCAGCCAAACCGACCGGGACAAGACCTACGAGCAGTACTTC.

This clonotype appeared many times. V usage is TRBV6-1 and J usage is TRBJ2-6; 7 positions agree with TRBD1. V gave up 6 bases and J gave up 2 bases; unmatched junction bases: 1. The germline gives CDR1 MNHNS, CDR2 SASEGT. The CDR3 extends over 14 amino acids. This CDR3 is CASRDRAGANVLTF. The CDR3 region has the DNA TGTGCCAGCAGAGACAGGGCTGGGGCCAACGTCCTGACTTTC.

This clonotype occurred a few times. The chain joins TRBV6-1 to TRBJ2-7, with D possibly matching TRBD1 (5 bases). The V end lost 4 bases, the J end lost 1 base, and 14 bases lay between the germline ends. CDR1 is MNHNS and CDR2 is SASEGT in the germline V gene. The CDR3 totals 15 residues. The CDR3 DNA reads as TGTGCCAGCAGTGTAAGGGGCCAAAGTTCCTACGAGCAGTACTTC. Protein sequence: CASSVRGQSSYEQYF.

Remarks on this clonotype: It may be a read error: a sequence one base away is much more abundant. J is TRBJ2-2 and V is TRBV7-9; D is perhaps TRBD1 (5 bases). CDR3 length equals 12 residues. Germline V lookup: CDR1 SEHNR, CDR2 FQNEAQ (reference sequence). The chain's CDR3 is CASSRDPLGLYF. The CDR3 coding sequence is TGTGCCAGCAGCCGAGACCCCTTGGGGCTGTATTTT.

This clonotype was found many times. V usage is TRBV5-1 and J usage is TRBJ1-1, with D uncertain. The length of the CDR3 is 12 residues. V lost 4 bases and J 3 bases, leaving 7 bases between the germline ends. The germline CDR1 and CDR2 sequences are SGHRS and YFSETQ. CDR3 bases: TGCGCCAGCAGCCGGATTGACACTGAAGCTTTCTTT. This codes for CASSRIDTEAFF.

This clonotype came up many times. V and J are TRBV2 and TRBJ2-2; perhaps TRBD1 as D (6 bases). The germline V gene encodes CDR1 SNHLY and CDR2 FYNNEI. The CDR3 runs to 13 residues. V was trimmed by 3 bases and J by 6 bases, leaving 8 bases between them. The CDR3 here is CASSDYRAGELFF. CDR3 sequence (DNA): TGTGCCAGCAGTGACTACAGGGCCGGGGAGCTGTTTTTT.

This clonotype was recorded many times. The CDR3 here is CASSVGGQGNYGYTF. CDR3 nucleotides: TGTGCCAGCAGCGTAGGGGGACAGGGCAACTATGGCTACACCTTC. V usage is TRBV9 and J usage is TRBJ1-2, with TRBD1 matching over 9 bases. This CDR3 is 15 amino acids long. The trim removed 0 bases at V and 2 bases at J, leaving 2 bases unmatched. Germline CDR1 reads SGDLS; CDR2 reads YYNGEE. Full variable domain (outside the CDR3, taken from reference TRBV9 and TRBJ1-2): DSGVTQTPKHLITATGQRVTLRCSPRSGDLSVYWYQQSLDQGLQFLIQYYNGEERAKGNILERFSAQQFPDLHSELNLSSLELGDSALYFCASSVGGQGNYGYTFGSGTRLTVV.

The chain carries TRBV6-1 and TRBJ1-1; D is possibly TRBD1 (5 bases). Germline V CDR1 and CDR2: MNHNS, SASEGT. Trimming stripped 6 bases from V and 6 bases from J, with 17 bases between. The CDR3 has 14 residues. CDR3 loop: CASSSGLSAAEAFF. Here the CDR3 DNA reads TGTGCCAGCAGCTCAGGGTTGTCGGCAGCTGAAGCTTTCTTT.

The genes are TRBV7-8 and TRBJ2-7; 9 nucleotides line up with TRBD1. Germline V CDR1 and CDR2: SGHVS, FQNEAQ. This CDR3 contains 13 residues. Losses at the gene ends were 5 bases for V and 7 bases for J; bases not matched to a gene: 6. The CDR3 nucleotides read TGTGCCAGCAGCCGGGACAGGGTATGGGAGCAGTACTTC. Amino acid sequence: CASSRDRVWEQYF.

This clonotype was observed at least ten times. V gene TRBV20-1 combines with J gene TRBJ2-3; either TRBD1 or TRBD2 may fit D (5 bases each). This CDR3 spans 13 amino acids. Germline V lookup: CDR1 DFQATT, CDR2 SNEGSKA (reference sequence). V lost 7 bases and J lost 2, with 13 bases in between. This CDR3 reads CSEGRTDTDTQYF. The CDR3 region has the DNA TGCAGTGAGGGGAGAACTGACACAGATACGCAGTATTTT.

This clonotype was detected ten times or more. The gene calls are TRBV4-3 and TRBJ2-5, with 9 bases that match TRBD1. The V gene end was trimmed by 4 bases and the J gene end by 2 bases; junction bases not matched to a gene: 5. The germline V gene encodes CDR1 LGHNA and CDR2 YSLEER. This CDR3 is 15 amino acids long. CDR3 loop: CASSRGQGRQETQYF. The CDR3 DNA follows: TGCGCCAGCAGCCGAGGACAGGGGCGACAAGAGACCCAGTACTTC.

At least ten counts were recorded for this clonotype. The chain has TRBV5-4 and TRBJ2-5; 12 bases align to TRBD2. CDR3 length: 14 residues. Germline assignment: CDR1 SGHNT and CDR2 YYREEE (reference sequence). V trimming: 4 bases; J trimming: 5 bases; junction bases outside the gene matches: 3. The CDR3 here is CASSPTSGRETQYF. In nucleotides, the CDR3 is TGTGCCAGCAGCCCTACTAGCGGGAGGGAGACCCAGTACTTC.

This clonotype appeared many times. This chain uses TRBV10-3 with TRBJ2-5; 9 bases fit TRBD1. CDR1 ENHRY and CDR2 SYGVKD come from the germline V gene. CDR3 length: 15 amino acids. The J segment lost 3 bases and the V segment lost 3 bases, leaving 5 bases of the junction unmatched. The CDR3 DNA reads TGTGCCATCAGTGATCGGGACAGGGTTAAAGAGACCCAGTACTTC. The encoded protein is CAISDRDRVKETQYF.

This clonotype occurred many times. The rearrangement uses TRBV15 and TRBJ2-7, with TRBD2 matching over 11 bases. The ends lost 0 bases at V and 3 bases at J; junction bases unmatched: 1. This CDR3 comprises 15 residues. The germline CDR1 and CDR2 sequences are LNHNV and YYDKDF (reference sequence). CDR3 DNA sequence: TGTGCCACCAGCAGAGATGGACTAGCGGGCTACGAGCAGTACTTC. Translation: CATSRDGLAGYEQYF.

V gene TRBV6-5 combines with J gene TRBJ2-2; 8 nucleotides align to TRBD2. The CDR3 spans 14 residues. J was trimmed by 7 bases and V by 4 bases; bases with no gene match: 5. Per the germline V gene, CDR1 is MNHEY and CDR2 is SVGAGI. The CDR3, as DNA: TGTGCCAGCAGTTGGGGACTAGGAGGCGGGGAGCTGTTTTTT. This codes for CASSWGLGGGELFF.

This clonotype appeared many times. The chain recombines TRBV7-9 with TRBJ1-1; no definite D call. With 2 bases removed from V and 1 base from J, the gap between germline ends came to 5 bases. The CDR3 is 13 amino acids. Looked up from germline, CDR1 is SEHNR and CDR2 is FQNEAQ (reference sequence). CDR3 region: CASSLQRNTEAFF. CDR3 nucleotides: TGTGCCAGCAGCTTACAGAGGAACACTGAAGCTTTCTTT.

The table lists this clonotype with many counts. V and J are TRBV4-1 and TRBJ2-2; D is unresolved. Germline lookup yields CDR1 MGHRA and CDR2 YSYEKL. Trimming took off 1 base at V and 6 bases at J, with 9 bases between the two ends. The CDR3 is 14 amino acids. CDR3 in amino acids: CASSQAPSPGELFF. The CDR3 DNA sequence: TGCGCCAGCAGCCAAGCCCCTTCCCCCGGGGAGCTGTTTTTT.

This clonotype came up many times. This sequence joins TRBV7-6 and TRBJ2-5, with a possible D match to TRBD2 (6 bases). Germline loops: CDR1 SGHVS, CDR2 FNYEAQ. V dropped 3 bases and J dropped 4 bases, with 12 bases sitting between them. The CDR3 runs 14 residues. Here the CDR3 reads CASSLVGGGETQYF. The CDR3, as DNA: TGTGCCAGCAGCTTGGTCGGGGGAGGAGAGACCCAGTACTTC.

This clonotype was detected ten times or more. The rearrangement uses TRBV6-1 and TRBJ1-5; D unclear. Trimming cost V 8 bases and J 2 bases, with 7 bases left between them. Germline V gene lookup returns CDR1 MNHNS and CDR2 SASEGT. This CDR3 spans 12 amino acids. CDR3 protein: CASYHGNQPQHF. In DNA, the CDR3 is TGTGCCAGCTATCATGGCAATCAGCCCCAGCATTTT.

At least ten counts were recorded for this clonotype. The chain uses TRBV6-2 or TRBV6-3 and TRBJ1-1, with D unresolved. Germline CDR1 and CDR2: MNHEY and SVGEGT. CDR3 size: 13 residues. The V gene lost 5 bases and the J gene lost 0 bases, with 7 bases spanning the gap. The CDR3 DNA reads TGTGCCAGCAGTCCTAATATGAACACTGAAGCTTTCTTT. Amino acid sequence: CASSPNMNTEAFF.

At least ten counts were recorded for this clonotype. Here the CDR3 omits its conserved ending phenylalanine or tryptophan, so a read error is the likely source. The rearrangement links TRBV7-8 to TRBJ2-7, with D possibly called TRBD1 or TRBD2 (5 bases each). Germline values: CDR1 SGHVS, CDR2 FQNEAQ. The CDR3 totals 15 residues. Trimming took off 5 bases at V and 0 bases at J, with 14 bases between the two ends. The CDR3 sequence is CASSPTGASSYEQYL. The CDR3, as DNA: TGTGCCAGCAGCCCGACCGGGGCTAGCTCCTACGAGCAGTACCTC.

A remark on this clonotype: No conserved phenylalanine or tryptophan is present at the end of the CDR3, so a read error is the likely explanation. CDR3 in amino acids: CVSSLGGTSVTEAFS. The CDR3 nucleotides are TGTGTCAGCAGCTTAGGGGGAACGTCGGTCACTGAAGCTTTCTCT. V gene TRBV11-2 combines with J gene TRBJ1-1; maybe TRBD1 (6 bases). This CDR3 spans 15 amino acids. Germline CDR1 reads SGHAT; CDR2 reads FQNNGV.

This clonotype was counted at least ten times. The rearrangement joins TRBV11-2 to TRBJ1-6; a possible D gene is TRBD1 (5 bases). The germline V and J ends were trimmed by 10 bases and 5 bases, with 24 bases remaining between them. The CDR3 loop spans 17 amino acids. The germline V gene encodes CDR1 SGHAT and CDR2 FQNNGV. CDR3 in DNA: TGTGCCAACATTTTGAGCCAGGGCGCCACTGATAATTCACCCCTCCACTTT. The encoded protein is CANILSQGATDNSPLHF.